These 7 T cell receptor beta chains came from one sample sequenced in a study of blood T cell repertoires in COVID-19. Some clones are missing from TCRdb's copy, which holds only in-frame ones; the method was immunoSEQ multiplex PCR. The profile shows over 200,000 clones, roughly 90% of them singletons. The specimen sequenced was peripheral blood. These receptors were obtained from a man aged 35 to 55 with active or convalescent COVID-19.

This rearrangement joins TRBV27 to TRBJ1-2; D perhaps matches TRBD1 (5 bases). Germline CDR1 and CDR2: MNHEY and SMNVEV (reference sequence). The CDR3 is 12 residues long. V was trimmed by 3 bases and J by 8 bases, leaving 10 bases between them. CDR3 region: CASSFQGRGYTF. The DNA of the CDR3 is TGTGCCAGCAGTTTCCAGGGTCGGGGCTACACCTTC.

This clone showed up just once. The gene calls are TRBV7-8 and TRBJ2-7; D is possibly TRBD2 (6 bases). V shed 2 bases and J shed 11 bases, with 19 bases lying between them. This CDR3 is built from 14 residues. CDR1 SGHVS and CDR2 FQNEAQ come from the germline V gene. In DNA, the CDR3 is TGTGCCAGCAGCTTATCACGGGAGTCGCCGAGGGAGTACTTC. Encoded protein: CASSLSRESPREYF.

This chain joins TRBV9 and TRBJ2-7; D uncertain. Trimming removed 4 bases from V and 0 bases from J, with 11 bases in between. There are 14 residues in the CDR3. Germline CDR1 is SGDLS and CDR2 is YYNGEE. This CDR3 reads CASSSRLSSYEQYF. DNA of the CDR3: TGTGCCAGCAGCTCCCGTCTTAGCTCCTACGAGCAGTACTTC.

CDR3 sequence reads: CASSLGGLTSTNEKLFF. CDR3 nucleotides: TGTGCCAGCAGTTTGGGGGGTTTGACAAGCACTAATGAAAAACTGTTTTTT. V and J are TRBV28 and TRBJ1-4; maybe TRBD1 (5 bases). The CDR3 length is 17 residues. Germline-derived CDR1 and CDR2 are MDHEN and SYDVKM. Trimming took off 3 bases at V and 2 bases at J, with 16 bases between the two ends.

The chain links TRBV4-2 to TRBJ2-5, with 9 bases that match TRBD2. This CDR3 is 17 amino acids long. Germline V gene data show CDR1 as LGHNA and CDR2 as YNFKEQ. V shed 4 bases and J 5 bases; nucleotides not matched to a gene: 14. The CDR3 DNA sequence: TGTGCCAGCAGCCCCTACCCCCGCGGGGGGGGTCAGGAGACCCAGTACTTC. Protein sequence: CASSPYPRGGGQETQYF.

The chain combines TRBV27 with TRBJ2-7; 9 bases match TRBD1. CDR3 length: 15 residues. Per the germline V gene, CDR1 is MNHEY and CDR2 is SMNVEV (reference sequence). Trimming cost V 5 bases and J 3 bases; bases outside gene matches: 8. CDR3 protein: CASSTSGTGFYEQYF. The CDR3 bases are TGTGCCAGCAGTACCTCCGGGACAGGGTTCTACGAGCAGTACTTC.

The V call is TRBV13, the J call TRBJ2-4, with TRBD1 identical over 8 bases. Trimming removed 4 bases from V and 9 bases from J; junction bases left unmatched: 11. The CDR3 loop spans 15 amino acids. Germline loops: CDR1 PRHDT, CDR2 FYEKMQ (reference sequence). CDR3 sequence (DNA): TGTGCCAGCAGCTCGAACCCGGACAGGGTGAGCATTCAGTACTTC. Residues: CASSSNPDRVSIQYF.